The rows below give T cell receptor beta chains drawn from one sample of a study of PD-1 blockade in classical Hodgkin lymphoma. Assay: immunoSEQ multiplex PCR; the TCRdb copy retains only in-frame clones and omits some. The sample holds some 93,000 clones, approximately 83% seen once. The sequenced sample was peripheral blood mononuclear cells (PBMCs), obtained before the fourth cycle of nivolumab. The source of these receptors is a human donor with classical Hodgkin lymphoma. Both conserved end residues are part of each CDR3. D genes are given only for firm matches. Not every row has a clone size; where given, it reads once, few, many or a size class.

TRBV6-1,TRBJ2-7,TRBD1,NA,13,TGTGCCAGCGACCGGGACAGGGCGTACGAGCAGTACTTC,CASDRDRAYEQYF
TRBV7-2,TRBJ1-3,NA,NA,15,TGTGCCAGCAGCTTTGGGGGGGGCGATGGAAACACCATATATTTT,CASSFGGGDGNTIYF
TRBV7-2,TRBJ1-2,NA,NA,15,TGTGCCAGCAGCTTAGCGGGATCCGGAGGCTATGGCTACACCTTC,CASSLAGSGGYGYTF
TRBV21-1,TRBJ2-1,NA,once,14,TGTGCCACCCCCATCCGGAGGGGTAGGAATGAGCAGTTCTTC,CATPIRRGRNEQFF
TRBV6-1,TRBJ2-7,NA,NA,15,TGTGCCAGCAGTGAAGTAGGGGCAGTGGGCTACGAGCAGTACTTC,CASSEVGAVGYEQYF
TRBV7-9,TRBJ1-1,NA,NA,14,TGTGCCAGCAGCTTCGGGGTACCGAACACTGAAGCTTTCTTT,CASSFGVPNTEAFF
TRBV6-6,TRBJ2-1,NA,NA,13,NA,CASSSSGVNEQFF
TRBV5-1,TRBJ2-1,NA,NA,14,TGCGCCAGCAGCTTGAGGGCTACCCACAATGAGCAGTTCTTC,CASSLRATHNEQFF
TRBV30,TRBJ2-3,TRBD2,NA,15,TGTGCCTGGACTCCACTAGCGGCCTTCACAGATACGCAGTATTTT,CAWTPLAAFTDTQYF
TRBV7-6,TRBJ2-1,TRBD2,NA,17,TGTGCCAGCAGCCGACGGACTAGCGGGAGCTCCTACAATGAGCAGTTCTTC,CASSRRTSGSSYNEQFF
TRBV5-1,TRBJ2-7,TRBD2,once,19,TGCGCCAGCAGCCAGGTCCCGGGACTAGCGGGAGGGCCCTCCTACGAGCAGTACTTC,CASSQVPGLAGGPSYEQYF
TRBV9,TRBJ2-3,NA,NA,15,TGTGCCAGCAGCGTAGTCCCTAGCGACACAGATACGCAGTATTTT,CASSVVPSDTDTQYF
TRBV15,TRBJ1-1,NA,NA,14,TGTGCCACCAGCAGAGAACCGGCGAACACTGAAGCTTTCTTT,CATSREPANTEAFF